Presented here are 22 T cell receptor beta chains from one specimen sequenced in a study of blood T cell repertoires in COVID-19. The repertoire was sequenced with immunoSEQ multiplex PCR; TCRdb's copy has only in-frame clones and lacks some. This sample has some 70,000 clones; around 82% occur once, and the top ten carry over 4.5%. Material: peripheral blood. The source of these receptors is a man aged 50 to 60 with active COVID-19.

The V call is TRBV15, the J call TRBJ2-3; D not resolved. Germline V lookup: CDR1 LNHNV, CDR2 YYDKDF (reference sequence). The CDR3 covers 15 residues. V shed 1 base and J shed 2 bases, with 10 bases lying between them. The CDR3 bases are TGTGCCACCAGCAGAGTTGACTTGATCACAGATACGCAGTATTTT. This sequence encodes CATSRVDLITDTQYF.

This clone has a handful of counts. The CDR3 region is CASSVDNYEQYF. CDR3 nucleotides: TGTGCCAGCAGCGTAGATAACTACGAGCAGTACTTC. The rearrangement joins TRBV9 to TRBJ2-7; no reliable D call. Trimming shortened V by 0 bases and J by 3 bases, and 4 bases separated the two germline ends. CDR3 length: 12 residues. The germline gives CDR1 SGDLS, CDR2 YYNGEE.

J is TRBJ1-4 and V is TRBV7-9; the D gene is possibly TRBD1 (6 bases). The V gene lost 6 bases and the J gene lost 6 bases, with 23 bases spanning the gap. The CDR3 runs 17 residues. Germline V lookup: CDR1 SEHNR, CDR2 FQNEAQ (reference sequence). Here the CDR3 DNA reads TGTGCCAGCAGGCTTTTTGGGTCGACAGGCTTAGATGAAAAACTGTTTTTT. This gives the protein CASRLFGSTGLDEKLFF.

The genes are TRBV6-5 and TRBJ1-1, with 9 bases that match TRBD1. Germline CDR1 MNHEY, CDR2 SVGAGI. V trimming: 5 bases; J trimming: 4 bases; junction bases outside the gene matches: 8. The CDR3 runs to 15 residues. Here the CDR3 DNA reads TGTGCCAGCAGTCTGGGGACAGGGCTTCTCACTGAAGCTTTCTTT. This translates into CASSLGTGLLTEAFF.

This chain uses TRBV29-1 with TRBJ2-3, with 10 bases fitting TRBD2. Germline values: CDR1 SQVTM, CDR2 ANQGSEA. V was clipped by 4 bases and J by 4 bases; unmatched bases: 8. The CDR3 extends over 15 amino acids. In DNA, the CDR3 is TGCAGCGTTGTTGAGCGGGGGGGCCTCGCAGATACGCAGTATTTT. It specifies CSVVERGGLADTQYF.

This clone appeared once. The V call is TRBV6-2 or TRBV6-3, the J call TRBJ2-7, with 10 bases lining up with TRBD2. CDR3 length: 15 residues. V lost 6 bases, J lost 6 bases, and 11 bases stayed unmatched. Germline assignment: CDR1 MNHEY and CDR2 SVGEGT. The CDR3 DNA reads TGTGCCAGCAGCTATACCCCTAGCGGGGGTCTCGAGCAGTACTTC. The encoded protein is CASSYTPSGGLEQYF.

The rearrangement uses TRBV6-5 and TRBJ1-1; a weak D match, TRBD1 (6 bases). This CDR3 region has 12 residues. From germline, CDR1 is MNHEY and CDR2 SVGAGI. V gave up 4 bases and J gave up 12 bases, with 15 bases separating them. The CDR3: CASSSFDRRSFF. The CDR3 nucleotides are TGTGCCAGCAGTTCCTTCGACAGGCGTTCTTTCTTT.

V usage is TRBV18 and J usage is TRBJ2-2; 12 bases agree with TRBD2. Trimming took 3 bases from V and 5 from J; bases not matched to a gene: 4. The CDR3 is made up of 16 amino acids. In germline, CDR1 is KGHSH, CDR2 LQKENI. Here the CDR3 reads CASSPLGLAGTGELFF. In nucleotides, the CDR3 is TGTGCCAGCTCACCCCTAGGACTAGCGGGGACCGGGGAGCTGTTTTTT.

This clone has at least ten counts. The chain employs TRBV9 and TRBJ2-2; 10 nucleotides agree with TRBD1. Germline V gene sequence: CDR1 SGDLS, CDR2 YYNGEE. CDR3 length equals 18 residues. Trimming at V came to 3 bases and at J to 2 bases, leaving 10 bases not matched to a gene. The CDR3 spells CASSGSGQGSQNTGELFF. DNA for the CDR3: TGTGCCAGCAGCGGTTCGGGACAGGGGTCCCAAAACACCGGGGAGCTGTTTTTT.

The CDR3, as DNA: TGTGCCAGCAGGCCCTCCGACGGAGACTATGGCTACACCTTC. Translation gives CASRPSDGDYGYTF. The chain has TRBV9 and TRBJ1-2; D unresolved. The CDR3 covers 14 residues. The V end was cut by 5 bases, the J end by 3 bases, with 14 bases between. CDR1 and CDR2 (germline): SGDLS, YYNGEE.

The CDR3 DNA reads TGCAGTGCTAGTGAACAGGGAAGGGATTCACCCCTCCACTTT. This sequence encodes CSASEQGRDSPLHF. The V gene is TRBV20-1, the J gene TRBJ1-6; possibly TRBD1 for D (6 bases). Germline V gene sequence: CDR1 DFQATT, CDR2 SNEGSKA (reference sequence). The CDR3 has 14 amino acids. Trimming stripped 3 bases from V and 8 bases from J, with 14 bases between.

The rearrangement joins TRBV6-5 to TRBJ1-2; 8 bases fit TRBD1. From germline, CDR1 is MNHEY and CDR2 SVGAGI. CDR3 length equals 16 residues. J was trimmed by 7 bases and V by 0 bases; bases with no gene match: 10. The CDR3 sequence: CASSYSGFGQGGGYTF. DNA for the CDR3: TGTGCCAGCAGTTACTCGGGGTTTGGACAGGGAGGTGGCTACACCTTC.

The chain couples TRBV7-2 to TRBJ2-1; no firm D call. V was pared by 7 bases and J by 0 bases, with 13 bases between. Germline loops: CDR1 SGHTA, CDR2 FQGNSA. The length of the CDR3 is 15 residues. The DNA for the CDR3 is TGTGCCAGCAACCTCGACTTGAGCTCCTACAATGAGCAGTTCTTC. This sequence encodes CASNLDLSSYNEQFF. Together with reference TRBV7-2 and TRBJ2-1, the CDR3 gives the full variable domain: GAGVSQSPSNKVTEKGKDVELRCDPISGHTALYWYRQSLGQGLEFLIYFQGNSAPDKSGLPSDRFSAERTGGSVSTLTIQRTQQEDSAVYLCASNLDLSSYNEQFFGPGTRLTVL.

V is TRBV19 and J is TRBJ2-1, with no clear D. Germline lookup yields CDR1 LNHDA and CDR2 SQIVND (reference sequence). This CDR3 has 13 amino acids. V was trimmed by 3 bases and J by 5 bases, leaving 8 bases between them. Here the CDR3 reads CASSIYTNNEQFF. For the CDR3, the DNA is TGTGCCAGTAGTATTTACACAAACAATGAGCAGTTCTTC.

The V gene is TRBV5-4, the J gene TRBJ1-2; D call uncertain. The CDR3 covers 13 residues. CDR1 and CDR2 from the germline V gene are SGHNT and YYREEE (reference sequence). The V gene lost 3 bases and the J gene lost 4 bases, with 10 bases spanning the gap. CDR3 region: CASSSQEGYGYTF. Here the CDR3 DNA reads TGTGCCAGCAGCTCCCAGGAGGGCTATGGCTACACCTTC.

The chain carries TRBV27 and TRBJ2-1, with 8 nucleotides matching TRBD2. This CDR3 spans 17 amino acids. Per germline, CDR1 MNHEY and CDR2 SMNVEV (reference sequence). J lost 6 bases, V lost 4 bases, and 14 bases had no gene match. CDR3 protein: CASSSRPLGRASNEQFF. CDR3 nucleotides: TGTGCCAGCAGTTCCCGACCGCTCGGGAGGGCCTCCAATGAGCAGTTCTTC.

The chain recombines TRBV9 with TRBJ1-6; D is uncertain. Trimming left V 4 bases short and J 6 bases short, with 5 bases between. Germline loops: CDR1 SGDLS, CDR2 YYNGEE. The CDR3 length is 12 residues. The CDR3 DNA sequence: TGTGCCAGCAGCCAGGTTAATTCACCCCTCCACTTT. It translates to CASSQVNSPLHF.

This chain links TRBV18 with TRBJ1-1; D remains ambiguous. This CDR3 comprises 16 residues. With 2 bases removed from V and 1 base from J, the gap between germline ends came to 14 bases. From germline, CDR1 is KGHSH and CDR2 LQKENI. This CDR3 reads CASSPESHQENTEAFF. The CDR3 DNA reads TGTGCCAGCTCACCAGAATCCCACCAGGAGAACACTGAAGCTTTCTTT.

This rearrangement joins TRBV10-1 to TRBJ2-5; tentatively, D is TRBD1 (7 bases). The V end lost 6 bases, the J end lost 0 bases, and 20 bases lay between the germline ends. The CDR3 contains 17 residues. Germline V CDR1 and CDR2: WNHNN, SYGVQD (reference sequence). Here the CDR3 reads CASSAAGGLPYQETQYF. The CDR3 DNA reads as TGCGCCAGCAGCGCCGCAGGGGGACTCCCGTACCAAGAGACCCAGTACTTC.

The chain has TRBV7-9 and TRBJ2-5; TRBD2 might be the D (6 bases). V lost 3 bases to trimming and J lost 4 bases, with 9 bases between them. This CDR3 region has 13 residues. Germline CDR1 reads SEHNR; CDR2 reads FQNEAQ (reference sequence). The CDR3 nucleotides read TGTGCCAGCAGCTTCCGGGGAGGAGAGACCCAGTACTTC. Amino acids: CASSFRGGETQYF.

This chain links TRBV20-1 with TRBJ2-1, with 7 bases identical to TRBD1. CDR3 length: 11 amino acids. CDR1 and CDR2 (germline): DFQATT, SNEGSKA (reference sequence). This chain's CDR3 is CSARGPDEQFF. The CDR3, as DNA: TGCAGCGCAAGGGGGCCGGATGAGCAGTTCTTC.

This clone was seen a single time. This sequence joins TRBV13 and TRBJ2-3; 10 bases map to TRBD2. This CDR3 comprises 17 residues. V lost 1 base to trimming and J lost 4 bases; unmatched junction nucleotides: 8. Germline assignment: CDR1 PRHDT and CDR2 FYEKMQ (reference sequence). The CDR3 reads CASSLAGSSGGADTQYF. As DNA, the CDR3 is TGTGCCAGCAGCTTAGCAGGTTCCAGCGGGGGGGCAGATACGCAGTATTTT.